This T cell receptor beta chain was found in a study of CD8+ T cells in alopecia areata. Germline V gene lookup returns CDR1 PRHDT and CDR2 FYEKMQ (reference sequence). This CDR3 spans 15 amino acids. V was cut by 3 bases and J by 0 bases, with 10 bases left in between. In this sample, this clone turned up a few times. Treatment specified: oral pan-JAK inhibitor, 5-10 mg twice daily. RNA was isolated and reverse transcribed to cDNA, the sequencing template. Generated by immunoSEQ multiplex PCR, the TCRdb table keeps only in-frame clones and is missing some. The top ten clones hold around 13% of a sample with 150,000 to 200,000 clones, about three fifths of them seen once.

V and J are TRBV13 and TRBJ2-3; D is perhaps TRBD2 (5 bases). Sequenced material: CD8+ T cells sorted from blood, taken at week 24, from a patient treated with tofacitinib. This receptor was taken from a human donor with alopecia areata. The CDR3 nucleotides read TGTGCCAGCAGCTTTAGCGAGACTAGCACAGATACGCAGTATTTT. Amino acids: CASSFSETSTDTQYF.